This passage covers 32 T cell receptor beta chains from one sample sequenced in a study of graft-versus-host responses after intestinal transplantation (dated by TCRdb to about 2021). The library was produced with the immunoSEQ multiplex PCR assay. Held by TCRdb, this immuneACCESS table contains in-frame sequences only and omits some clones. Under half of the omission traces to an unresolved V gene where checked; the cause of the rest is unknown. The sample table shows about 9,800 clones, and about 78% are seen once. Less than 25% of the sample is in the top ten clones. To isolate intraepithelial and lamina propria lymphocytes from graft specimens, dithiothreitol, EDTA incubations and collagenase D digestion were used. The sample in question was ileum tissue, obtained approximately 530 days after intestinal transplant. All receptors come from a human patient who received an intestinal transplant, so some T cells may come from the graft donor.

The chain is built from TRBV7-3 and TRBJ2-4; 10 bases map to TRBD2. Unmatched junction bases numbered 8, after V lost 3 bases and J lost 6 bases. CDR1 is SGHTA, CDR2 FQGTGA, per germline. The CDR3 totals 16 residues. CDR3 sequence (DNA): TGTGCCAGCAGCTTTATAGCGGGAGGATGGAGAAACATTCAGTACTTC. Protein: CASSFIAGGWRNIQYF.

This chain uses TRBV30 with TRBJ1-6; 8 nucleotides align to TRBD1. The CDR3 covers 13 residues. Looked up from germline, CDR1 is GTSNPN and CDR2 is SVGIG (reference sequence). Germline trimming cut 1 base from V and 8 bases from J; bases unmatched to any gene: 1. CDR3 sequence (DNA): TGTGCCTGGAGTGGGGACAGGCATTCACCCCTCCACTTT. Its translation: CAWSGDRHSPLHF. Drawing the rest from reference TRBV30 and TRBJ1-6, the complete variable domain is SQTIHQWPATLVQPVGSPLSLECTVEGTSNPNLYWYRQAAGRGLQLLFYSVGIGQISSEVPQNLSASRPQDRQFILSSKKLLLSDSGFYLCAWSGDRHSPLHFGNGTRLTVT.

This CDR3 reads CASSSGLGYTDTQYF. The DNA for the CDR3 is TGTGCCAGCAGCTCCGGACTAGGTTACACAGATACGCAGTATTTT. The chain joins TRBV11-3 to TRBJ2-3; 7 nucleotides align to TRBD2. CDR3 size: 15 residues. Unmatched junction bases numbered 6, after V lost 4 bases and J lost 2 bases. Looked up from germline, CDR1 is SGHNT and CDR2 is YENEEA.

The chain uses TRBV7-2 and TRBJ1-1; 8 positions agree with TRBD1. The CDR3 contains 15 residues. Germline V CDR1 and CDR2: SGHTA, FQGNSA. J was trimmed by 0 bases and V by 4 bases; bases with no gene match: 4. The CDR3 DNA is TGTGCCAGCAGCTCCTGGACAGGGATGAACACTGAAGCTTTCTTT. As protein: CASSSWTGMNTEAFF. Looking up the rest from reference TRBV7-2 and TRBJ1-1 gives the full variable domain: GAGVSQSPSNKVTEKGKDVELRCDPISGHTALYWYRQSLGQGLEFLIYFQGNSAPDKSGLPSDRFSAERTGGSVSTLTIQRTQQEDSAVYLCASSSWTGMNTEAFFGQGTRLTVV.

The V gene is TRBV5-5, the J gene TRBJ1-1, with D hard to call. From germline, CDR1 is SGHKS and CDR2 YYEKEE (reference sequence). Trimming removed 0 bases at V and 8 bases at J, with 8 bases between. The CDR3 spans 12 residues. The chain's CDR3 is CASSLEKAEAFF. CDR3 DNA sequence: TGTGCCAGCAGCTTGGAGAAGGCGGAAGCTTTCTTT.

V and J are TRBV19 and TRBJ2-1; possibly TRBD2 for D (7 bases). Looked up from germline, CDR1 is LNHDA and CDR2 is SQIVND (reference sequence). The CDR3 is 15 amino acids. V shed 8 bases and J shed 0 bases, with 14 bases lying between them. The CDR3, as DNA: TGTGCCAGTGGGACACTAGCGAGCTCCTACAATGAGCAGTTCTTC. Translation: CASGTLASSYNEQFF.

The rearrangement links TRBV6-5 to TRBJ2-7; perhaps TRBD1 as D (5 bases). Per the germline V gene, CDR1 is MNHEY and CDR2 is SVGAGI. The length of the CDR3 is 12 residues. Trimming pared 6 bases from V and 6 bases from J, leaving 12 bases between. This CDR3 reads CASRPGSGEQYF. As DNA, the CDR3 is TGTGCCAGCAGGCCAGGGTCGGGCGAGCAGTACTTC.

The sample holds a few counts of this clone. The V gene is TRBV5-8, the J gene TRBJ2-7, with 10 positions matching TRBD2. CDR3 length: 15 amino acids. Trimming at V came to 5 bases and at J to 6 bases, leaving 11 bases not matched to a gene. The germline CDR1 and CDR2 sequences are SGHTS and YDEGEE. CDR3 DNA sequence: TGTGCCAGCAGTCCCCAACTAGCGGGATTCCTCGAGCAGTACTTC. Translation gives CASSPQLAGFLEQYF.

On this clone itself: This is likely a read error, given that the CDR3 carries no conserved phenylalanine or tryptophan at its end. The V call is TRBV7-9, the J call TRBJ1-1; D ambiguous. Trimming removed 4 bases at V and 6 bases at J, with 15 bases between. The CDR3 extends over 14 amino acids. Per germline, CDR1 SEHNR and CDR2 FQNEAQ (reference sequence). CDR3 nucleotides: TGTGCCAGCAGCTCCCTAGGCTCAGAACCTGAAGCTTTCGTT. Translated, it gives CASSSLGSEPEAFV.

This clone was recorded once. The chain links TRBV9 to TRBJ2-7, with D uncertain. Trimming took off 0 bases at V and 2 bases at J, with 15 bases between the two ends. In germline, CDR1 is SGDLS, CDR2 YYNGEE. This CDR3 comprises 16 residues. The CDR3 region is CASSVGIVEQTYEQYF. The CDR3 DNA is TGTGCCAGCAGCGTAGGTATTGTTGAACAGACCTACGAGCAGTACTTC.

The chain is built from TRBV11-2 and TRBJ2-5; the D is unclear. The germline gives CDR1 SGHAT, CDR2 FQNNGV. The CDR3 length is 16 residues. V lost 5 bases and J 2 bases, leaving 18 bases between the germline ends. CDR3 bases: TGTGCCAGCAGCCCCCTGAACCTTCCCTCACAAGAGACCCAGTACTTC. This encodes CASSPLNLPSQETQYF.

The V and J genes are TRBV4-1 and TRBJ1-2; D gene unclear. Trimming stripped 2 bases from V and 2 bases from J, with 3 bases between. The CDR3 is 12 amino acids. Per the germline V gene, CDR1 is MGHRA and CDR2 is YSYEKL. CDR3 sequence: CASSQRNYGYTF. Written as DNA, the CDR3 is TGCGCCAGCAGCCAAAGGAACTATGGCTACACCTTC.

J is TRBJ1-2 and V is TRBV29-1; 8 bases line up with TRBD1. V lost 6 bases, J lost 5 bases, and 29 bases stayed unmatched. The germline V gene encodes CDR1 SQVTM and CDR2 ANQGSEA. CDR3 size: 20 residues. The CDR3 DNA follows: TGCAGCGTCGACAAAACACCAACCATACAGCCCGGACAGGGTGCATATGGCTACACCTTC. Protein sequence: CSVDKTPTIQPGQGAYGYTF.

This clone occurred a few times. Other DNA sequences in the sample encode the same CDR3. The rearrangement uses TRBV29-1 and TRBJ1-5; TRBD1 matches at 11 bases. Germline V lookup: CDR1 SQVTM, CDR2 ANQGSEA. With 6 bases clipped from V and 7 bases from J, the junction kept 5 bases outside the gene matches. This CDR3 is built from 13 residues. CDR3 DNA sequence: TGCAGCGTGGGGGGGACAGGGGGACAGCCCCAGCATTTT. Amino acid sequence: CSVGGTGGQPQHF.

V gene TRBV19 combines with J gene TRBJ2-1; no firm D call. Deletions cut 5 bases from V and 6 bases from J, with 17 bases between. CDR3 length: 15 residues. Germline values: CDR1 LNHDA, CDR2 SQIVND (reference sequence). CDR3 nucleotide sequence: TGTGCCAGTAGTGTACAATCATCGGCCCCCAATGAGCAGTTCTTC. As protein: CASSVQSSAPNEQFF.

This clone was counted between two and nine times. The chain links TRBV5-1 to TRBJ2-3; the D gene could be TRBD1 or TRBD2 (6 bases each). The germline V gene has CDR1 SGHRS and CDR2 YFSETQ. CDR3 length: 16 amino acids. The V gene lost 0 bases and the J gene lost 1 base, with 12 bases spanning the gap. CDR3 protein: CASSLEGGWGTDTQYF. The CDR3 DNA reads TGCGCCAGCAGCTTGGAGGGGGGATGGGGCACAGATACGCAGTATTTT.

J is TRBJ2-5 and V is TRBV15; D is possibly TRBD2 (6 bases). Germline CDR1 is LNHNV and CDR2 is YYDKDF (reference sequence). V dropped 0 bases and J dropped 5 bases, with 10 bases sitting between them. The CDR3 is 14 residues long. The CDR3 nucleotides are TGTGCCACCAGCAGAGATTCGGGGAGGGAGACCCAGTACTTC. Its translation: CATSRDSGRETQYF.

CDR3 bases: TGCGCCAGCAGCTTAGCTTCGGCAGGCCACTACGAGCAGTACTTC. It encodes CASSLASAGHYEQYF. The V gene is TRBV5-1, the J gene TRBJ2-5; D is undetermined. The last part of the DNA fits TRBJ2-7 better; the J call may be wrong. The CDR3 has 15 residues. Germline V CDR1 and CDR2: SGHRS, YFSETQ.

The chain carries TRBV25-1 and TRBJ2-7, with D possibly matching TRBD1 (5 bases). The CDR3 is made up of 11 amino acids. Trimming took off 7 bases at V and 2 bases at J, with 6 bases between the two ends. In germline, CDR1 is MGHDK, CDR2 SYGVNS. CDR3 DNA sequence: TGTGCCAGCAAGGGGCCCTACGAGCAGTACTTC. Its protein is CASKGPYEQYF.

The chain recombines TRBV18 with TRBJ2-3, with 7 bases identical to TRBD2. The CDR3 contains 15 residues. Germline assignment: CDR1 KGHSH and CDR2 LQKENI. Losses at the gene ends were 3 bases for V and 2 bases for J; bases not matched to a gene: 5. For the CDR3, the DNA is TGTGCCAGCTCACCGGGGAGGGTCTCCACAGATACGCAGTATTTT. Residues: CASSPGRVSTDTQYF. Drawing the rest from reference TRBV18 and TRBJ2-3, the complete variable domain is NAGVMQNPRHLVRRRGQEARLRCSPMKGHSHVYWYRQLPEEGLKFMVYLQKENIIDESGMPKERFSAEFPKEGPSILRIQQVVRGDSAAYFCASSPGRVSTDTQYFGPGTRLTVL.

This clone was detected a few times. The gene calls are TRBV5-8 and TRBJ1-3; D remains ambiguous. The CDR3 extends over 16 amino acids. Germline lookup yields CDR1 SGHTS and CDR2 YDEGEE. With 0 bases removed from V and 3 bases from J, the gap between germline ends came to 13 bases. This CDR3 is CASSLAIVFGGNTIYF. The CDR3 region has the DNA TGTGCCAGCAGCTTGGCCATCGTGTTCGGTGGAAACACCATATATTTT.

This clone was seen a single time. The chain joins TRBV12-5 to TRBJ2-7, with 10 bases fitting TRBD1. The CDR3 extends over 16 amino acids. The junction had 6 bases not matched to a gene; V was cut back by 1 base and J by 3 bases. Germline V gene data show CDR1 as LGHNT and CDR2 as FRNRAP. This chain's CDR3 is CASGLARTGGSYEQYF. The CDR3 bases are TGTGCTAGTGGTTTGGCCCGGACAGGGGGGAGCTACGAGCAGTACTTC.

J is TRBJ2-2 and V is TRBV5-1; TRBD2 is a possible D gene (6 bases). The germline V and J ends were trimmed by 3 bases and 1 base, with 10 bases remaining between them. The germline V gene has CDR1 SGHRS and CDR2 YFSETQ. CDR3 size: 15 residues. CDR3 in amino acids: CASSSGLLNTGELFF. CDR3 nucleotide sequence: TGCGCCAGCAGCTCGGGACTCTTGAACACCGGGGAGCTGTTTTTT.

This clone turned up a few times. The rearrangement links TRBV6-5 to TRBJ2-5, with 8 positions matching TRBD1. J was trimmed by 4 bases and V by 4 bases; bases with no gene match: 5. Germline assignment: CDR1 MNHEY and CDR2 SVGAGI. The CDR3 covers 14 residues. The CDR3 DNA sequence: TGTGCCAGCAGTTTACTACAGGGGGGAGAGACCCAGTACTTC. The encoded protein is CASSLLQGGETQYF.

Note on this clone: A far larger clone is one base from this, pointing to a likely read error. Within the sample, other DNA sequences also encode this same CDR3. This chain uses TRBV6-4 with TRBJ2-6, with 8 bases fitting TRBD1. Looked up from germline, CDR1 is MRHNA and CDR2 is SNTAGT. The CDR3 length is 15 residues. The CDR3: CASSQQGAGANVLTF. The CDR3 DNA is TGCGCCAGCAGTCAACAGGGGGCTGGGGCCAACGTCCTGACTTTC.

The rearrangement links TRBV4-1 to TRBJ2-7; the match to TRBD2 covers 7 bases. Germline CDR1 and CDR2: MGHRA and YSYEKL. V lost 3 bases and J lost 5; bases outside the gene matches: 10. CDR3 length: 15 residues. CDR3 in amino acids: CASSHPGGPLNEQYF. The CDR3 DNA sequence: TGCGCCAGCAGCCATCCGGGAGGCCCATTGAACGAGCAGTACTTC.

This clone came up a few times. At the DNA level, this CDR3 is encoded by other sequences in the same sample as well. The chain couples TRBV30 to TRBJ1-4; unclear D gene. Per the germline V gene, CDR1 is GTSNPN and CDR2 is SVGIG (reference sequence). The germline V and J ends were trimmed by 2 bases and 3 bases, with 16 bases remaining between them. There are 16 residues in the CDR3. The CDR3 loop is CAWSPGGRLPNEKLFF. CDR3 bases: TGTGCCTGGAGTCCGGGTGGCCGCCTCCCTAATGAAAAACTGTTTTTT. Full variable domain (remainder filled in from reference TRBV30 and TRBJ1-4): SQTIHQWPATLVQPVGSPLSLECTVEGTSNPNLYWYRQAAGRGLQLLFYSVGIGQISSEVPQNLSASRPQDRQFILSSKKLLLSDSGFYLCAWSPGGRLPNEKLFFGSGTQLSVL.

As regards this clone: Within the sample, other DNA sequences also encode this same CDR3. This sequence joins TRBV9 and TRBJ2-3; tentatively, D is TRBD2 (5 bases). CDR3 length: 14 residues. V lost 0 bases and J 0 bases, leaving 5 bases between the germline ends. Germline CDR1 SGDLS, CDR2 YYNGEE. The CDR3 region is CASSVGGSTDTQYF. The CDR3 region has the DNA TGTGCCAGCAGCGTAGGCGGGAGCACAGATACGCAGTATTTT. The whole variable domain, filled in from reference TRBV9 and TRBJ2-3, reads DSGVTQTPKHLITATGQRVTLRCSPRSGDLSVYWYQQSLDQGLQFLIQYYNGEERAKGNILERFSAQQFPDLHSELNLSSLELGDSALYFCASSVGGSTDTQYFGPGTRLTVL.

The CDR3 DNA is TGTGCCAGCAGTTCTACAGGGGGGACCTATGGCTACACCTTC. Translated: CASSSTGGTYGYTF. The V gene is TRBV5-5, the J gene TRBJ1-2; 8 bases map to TRBD1. Germline V gives CDR1 SGHKS, CDR2 YYEKEE (reference sequence). CDR3 length: 14 amino acids. V trimming: 5 bases; J trimming: 4 bases; junction bases outside the gene matches: 7.

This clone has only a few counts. The CDR3: CATAGGSTNEKLFF. For the CDR3, the DNA is TGTGCCACTGCAGGGGGTTCAACTAATGAAAAACTGTTTTTT. The chain employs TRBV10-3 and TRBJ1-4; TRBD1 matches at 7 bases. CDR1 and CDR2 (germline): ENHRY, SYGVKD. The junction had 5 bases not matched to a gene; V was cut back by 10 bases and J by 0 bases. This CDR3 is built from 14 residues.

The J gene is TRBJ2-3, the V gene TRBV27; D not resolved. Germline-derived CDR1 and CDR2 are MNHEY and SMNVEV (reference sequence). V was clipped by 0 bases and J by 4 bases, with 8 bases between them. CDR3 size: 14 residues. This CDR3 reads CASSLSTHADTQYF. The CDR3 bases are TGTGCCAGCAGTTTATCAACTCACGCAGATACGCAGTATTTT.

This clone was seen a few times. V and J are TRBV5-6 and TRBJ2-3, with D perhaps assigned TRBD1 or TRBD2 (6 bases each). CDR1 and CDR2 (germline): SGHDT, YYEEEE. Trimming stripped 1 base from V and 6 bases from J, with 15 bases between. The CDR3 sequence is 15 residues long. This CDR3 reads CASSLFPGAWDTQYF. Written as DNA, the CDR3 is TGTGCCAGCAGCTTGTTCCCGGGGGCATGGGATACGCAGTATTTT.